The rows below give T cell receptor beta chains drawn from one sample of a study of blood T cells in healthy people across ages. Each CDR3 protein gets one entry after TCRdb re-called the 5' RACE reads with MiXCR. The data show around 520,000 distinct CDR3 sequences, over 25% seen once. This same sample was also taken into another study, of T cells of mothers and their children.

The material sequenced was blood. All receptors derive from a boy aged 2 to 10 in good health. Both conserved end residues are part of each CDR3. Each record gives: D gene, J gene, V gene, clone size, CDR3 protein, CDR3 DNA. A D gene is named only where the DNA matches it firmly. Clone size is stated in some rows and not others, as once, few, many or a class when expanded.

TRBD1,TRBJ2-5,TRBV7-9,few,CASSFSDRGVETQYF,TGTGCCAGCAGCTTCAGTGACAGGGGAGTAGAGACCCAGTACTTC
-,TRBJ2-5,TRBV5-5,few,CASSSEGTTIEQYF,TGTGCCAGCAGCTCTGAAGGGACAACAATAGAGCAGTACTTC
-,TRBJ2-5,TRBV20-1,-,CSASDGGQETQYF,TGCAGTGCTAGCGATGGCGGACAAGAGACCCAGTACTTC
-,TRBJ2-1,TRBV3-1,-,CASSQDLTGDEQFF,TGTGCCAGCAGCCAAGATCTTACGGGGGATGAGCAGTTCTTC
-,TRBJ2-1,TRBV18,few,CASSPGTELYNEQFF,TGTGCCAGCTCACCTGGAACAGAGCTGTACAATGAGCAGTTCTTC
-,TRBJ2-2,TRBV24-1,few,CAPSAQSTGELFF,TGTGCCCCGTCCGCCCAATCAACCGGGGAGCTGTTTTTT
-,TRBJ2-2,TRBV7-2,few,CASSSDGSNTGELFF,TGTGCCAGCAGCTCCGACGGCTCGAACACCGGGGAGCTGTTTTTT
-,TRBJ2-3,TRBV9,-,CASSVLGRDTQYF,TGTGCCAGCAGCGTGCTAGGGAGAGATACGCAGTATTTT
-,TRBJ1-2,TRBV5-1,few,CASSSDGKHGYTF,TGCGCCAGCAGCTCGGACGGGAAGCATGGCTACACCTTC
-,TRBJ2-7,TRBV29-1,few,CSVLLRGSFYEQYF,TGCAGCGTCCTTCTGCGGGGAAGTTTCTACGAGCAGTACTTC